What follows are 27 T cell receptor beta chains derived from one specimen sequenced in a study of T-cell memory formation after mild COVID-19. TCRdb re-called the 5' RACE reads through MiXCR, storing one row per CDR3 protein. The sample has approximately 260,000 distinct CDR3 sequences, approximately 16% seen once. Sample: PBMCs or a T cell subset sorted from them (not recorded which). These receptors all stem from a man younger than 35 who had mild COVID-19 (a few samples of this study predate the infection). Cell type and time point are not known.

The chain's CDR3 is CASRDSGGTQYF. The CDR3 DNA is TGTGCCAGCAGGGATAGCGGGGGGACGCAGTATTTT. The chain carries TRBV12-3 or TRBV12-4 and TRBJ2-3; 10 bases align to TRBD2. The CDR3 is 12 residues long. V lost 6 bases and J lost 9; bases outside the gene matches: 3.

The gene calls are TRBV6-5 and TRBJ1-4; 10 bases fit TRBD1. This CDR3 is built from 15 residues. Germline lookup yields CDR1 MNHEY and CDR2 SVGAGI. V shed 0 bases, J shed 8 bases, and the junction held 3 bases outside the gene matches. The CDR3 sequence is CASSYSGQGWEKLFF. For the CDR3, the DNA is TGTGCCAGCAGTTACTCGGGACAGGGGTGGGAAAAACTGTTTTTT.

V and J are TRBV20-1 and TRBJ2-3; tentative D call: TRBD2 (5 bases). The CDR3 is made up of 10 amino acids. Trimming removed 5 bases at V and 6 bases at J, with 6 bases between. CDR1 and CDR2 (germline): DFQATT, SNEGSKA (reference sequence). The DNA of the CDR3 is TGCAGTGCTCGCGGGGATACGCAGTATTTT. This codes for CSARGDTQYF.

This clonotype was found a few times. This sequence joins TRBV5-1 and TRBJ1-2; D is ambiguous. The germline gives CDR1 SGHRS, CDR2 YFSETQ. The ends were cut back, 5 bases at V and 8 bases at J, with 16 bases in the middle. The CDR3 length is 13 residues. The DNA of the CDR3 is TGCGCCAGCAGTTCGGACCGCCTAAGAGGCTACACCTTC. Translated, it gives CASSSDRLRGYTF.

This clonotype was seen many times. This chain joins TRBV28 and TRBJ2-3, with D possibly matching TRBD2 (7 bases). This CDR3 is 13 amino acids long. CDR1 is MDHEN, CDR2 SYDVKM, per germline. Trimming stripped 10 bases from V and 0 bases from J, with 11 bases between. CDR3 coding DNA: TGTGCCACCTCGGGGGGCAGCACAGATACGCAGTATTTT. It is translated as CATSGGSTDTQYF.

This clonotype was counted only a few times. The rearrangement links TRBV2 to TRBJ1-1; TRBD1 might be the D (6 bases). CDR1 and CDR2 (germline): SNHLY, FYNNEI. Trimming left V 6 bases short and J 1 base short, with 9 bases between. This CDR3 has 13 amino acids. The CDR3 DNA reads as TGTGCCAGCAGAGGACAGAGGAACACTGAAGCTTTCTTT. Translation: CASRGQRNTEAFF.

This chain links TRBV5-1 with TRBJ2-3; D is possibly TRBD1 or TRBD2 (6 bases each). CDR1 and CDR2 (germline): SGHRS, YFSETQ. This CDR3 is built from 14 residues. Trimming left V 9 bases short and J 6 bases short, with 20 bases between. The CDR3 sequence: CATRRGADLDTQYF. The DNA of the CDR3 is TGCGCCACACGGAGGGGGGCGGACCTGGATACGCAGTATTTT.

This clonotype was counted between two and nine times. This chain connects TRBV19 to TRBJ2-3, with D perhaps matching TRBD1 (5 bases). Trimming cost V 3 bases and J 6 bases, with 22 bases left between them. Germline-derived CDR1 and CDR2 are LNHDA and SQIVND (reference sequence). The CDR3 extends over 17 amino acids. CDR3 protein: CASSIRQLFLRRDTQYF. The CDR3 coding sequence is TGTGCCAGTAGTATTCGACAGCTCTTCCTCCGTAGGGATACGCAGTATTTT.

The chain recombines TRBV9 with TRBJ2-3; D call uncertain. CDR1 is SGDLS and CDR2 is YYNGEE in the germline V gene. This CDR3 is 14 amino acids long. The V end lost 0 bases, the J end lost 4 bases, and 9 bases lay between the germline ends. The CDR3 DNA reads as TGTGCCAGCAGCGTAGAGGCAAGCTCAGATACGCAGTATTTT. It codes for CASSVEASSDTQYF.

In this sample, this clonotype turned up a few times. V is TRBV9 and J is TRBJ2-1; the match to TRBD2 covers 11 bases. J was trimmed by 9 bases and V by 4 bases; bases with no gene match: 9. The CDR3 extends over 15 amino acids. The V gene's germline CDR1 is SGDLS and CDR2 YYNGEE. CDR3 nucleotides: TGTGCCAGCAGCCTTTATAGCGGGGGGGCCGGTGAGCAGTTCTTC. Amino acid sequence: CASSLYSGGAGEQFF.

This clonotype was detected many times. A junction boundary mismatches the germline segment, possibly from a read error. This chain uses TRBV7-7 with TRBJ2-5, with a tentative D call TRBD1 (6 bases). Germline V CDR1 and CDR2: SSHAT, FNYEAQ (reference sequence). The CDR3 totals 14 residues. The CDR3 reads CASSLGGRGETQYF. CDR3 in DNA: TGTGCTAGCAGCTTAGGAGGCAGGGGTGAGACCCAGTACTTC.

This clonotype was counted ten times or more. V gene TRBV6-2 or TRBV6-3 combines with J gene TRBJ1-1, with D hard to call. Trimming cost V 6 bases and J 4 bases, with 12 bases left between them. There are 13 residues in the CDR3. Germline lookup yields CDR1 MNHEY and CDR2 SVGEGT. The CDR3 spells CASSVGIGTEAFF. CDR3 coding DNA: TGTGCCAGCAGCGTGGGGATAGGCACTGAAGCTTTCTTT.

The chain employs TRBV19 and TRBJ1-2; 8 bases map to TRBD1. Germline values: CDR1 LNHDA, CDR2 SQIVND (reference sequence). J gave up 8 bases and V 3 bases, and 5 bases lay outside the gene matches. CDR3 size: 13 residues. The CDR3 reads CASSIGQGGGYTF. CDR3 coding DNA: TGTGCCAGTAGTATTGGACAGGGAGGAGGCTACACCTTC.

This clonotype was picked up a small number of times. The genes are TRBV7-9 and TRBJ2-5, with D perhaps TRBD2 (6 bases). The V end was cut by 6 bases, the J end by 4 bases, with 12 bases between. This CDR3 comprises 13 residues. The V gene's germline CDR1 is SEHNR and CDR2 FQNEAQ (reference sequence). The CDR3 DNA reads as TGTGCCAGCAGTGGTCCGGAGGGAGAGACCCAGTACTTC. Its protein is CASSGPEGETQYF.

This clonotype was counted many times. The chain joins TRBV7-9 to TRBJ2-1; D may be TRBD1 (6 bases). Trimming left V 6 bases short and J 0 bases short, with 9 bases between. The CDR3 length is 14 residues. The germline gives CDR1 SEHNR, CDR2 FQNEAQ (reference sequence). CDR3 sequence: CASRLQGSYNEQFF. CDR3 coding DNA: TGTGCCAGCAGATTACAGGGCTCCTACAATGAGCAGTTCTTC.

The chain joins TRBV5-1 to TRBJ2-1, with D uncertain. Germline V gives CDR1 SGHRS, CDR2 YFSETQ. The CDR3 contains 14 residues. V lost 0 bases and J lost 3, with 7 bases in between. CDR3 in DNA: TGCGCCAGCAGCTTGGTGCAGAGCTACAATGAGCAGTTCTTC. Its translation: CASSLVQSYNEQFF.

This rearrangement joins TRBV6-1 to TRBJ1-1; the D is unclear. This CDR3 is 14 amino acids long. CDR1 MNHNS and CDR2 SASEGT come from the germline V gene. With 7 bases removed from V and 8 bases from J, the gap between germline ends came to 20 bases. CDR3 sequence (DNA): TGTGCCAGCACGTGGGAGGGAGGCGCCTCCGAAGCTTTCTTT. Translating gives CASTWEGGASEAFF.

This clonotype was picked up a small number of times. This rearrangement joins TRBV24-1 to TRBJ1-3; 8 bases line up with TRBD1. V dropped 4 bases and J dropped 0; count of bases not matched to a gene: 13. The V gene's germline CDR1 is KGHDR and CDR2 SFDVKD. The CDR3 is 19 residues long. The CDR3 loop reads CATSEDRETGRSSGNTIYF. CDR3 in DNA: TGTGCCACCAGTGAGGACAGGGAGACCGGGAGATCCTCTGGAAACACCATATATTTT.

The gene calls are TRBV2 and TRBJ1-1; D call uncertain. This CDR3 comprises 11 residues. Germline V lookup: CDR1 SNHLY, CDR2 FYNNEI. Trimming took off 4 bases at V and 8 bases at J, with 8 bases between the two ends. The CDR3 spells CASSVYEEAFF. CDR3 DNA sequence: TGTGCCAGCAGTGTGTACGAGGAAGCTTTCTTT.

This chain links TRBV5-1 with TRBJ1-1, with 8 bases lining up with TRBD1. Germline trimming cut 4 bases from V and 5 bases from J; bases unmatched to any gene: 7. Germline CDR1 reads SGHRS; CDR2 reads YFSETQ. The CDR3 has 14 residues. CDR3 sequence (DNA): TGCGCCAGCAGCCCGGGACAGGAGGAAACTGAAGCTTTCTTT. Amino acid sequence: CASSPGQEETEAFF.

This clonotype showed up just a few times. V is TRBV7-2 and J is TRBJ2-3; 8 nucleotides line up with TRBD1. The CDR3 covers 14 residues. With V trimmed by 3 bases and J by 3 bases, 2 bases remained unmatched. CDR1 and CDR2 (germline): SGHTA, FQGNSA. The CDR3 protein is CASSLTGETDTQYF. DNA for the CDR3: TGTGCCAGCAGCTTGACAGGGGAAACAGATACGCAGTATTTT.

This rearrangement joins TRBV7-6 to TRBJ2-2; 7 positions match TRBD1. There are 14 residues in the CDR3. Germline CDR1 and CDR2: SGHVS and FNYEAQ. The V gene end was trimmed by 5 bases and the J gene end by 6 bases; junction bases not matched to a gene: 6. CDR3 bases: TGTGCCAGCAGCAAACGACAGGGCCCCGGGGAGCTGTTTTTT. Protein: CASSKRQGPGELFF.

The rearrangement joins TRBV7-2 to TRBJ2-5, with D maybe TRBD2 (5 bases). The germline CDR1 and CDR2 sequences are SGHTA and FQGNSA. V was pared by 1 base and J by 2 bases, with 14 bases between. The CDR3 totals 16 residues. The CDR3 here is CASSLGISRDQETQYF. CDR3 sequence (DNA): TGTGCCAGCAGCTTAGGAATAAGTCGGGATCAAGAGACCCAGTACTTC.

The chain combines TRBV2 with TRBJ2-1; D uncertain. Trimming pared 3 bases from V and 8 bases from J, leaving 11 bases between. The CDR3 has 13 amino acids. Germline values: CDR1 SNHLY, CDR2 FYNNEI. CDR3 in amino acids: CASSEPAWDEQFF. CDR3 nucleotide sequence: TGTGCCAGCAGTGAGCCGGCATGGGATGAGCAGTTCTTC.

This clonotype has only a few counts. J is TRBJ2-3 and V is TRBV11-2; D perhaps matches TRBD2 (5 bases). With 3 bases removed from V and 2 bases from J, the gap between germline ends came to 12 bases. There are 15 residues in the CDR3. Germline V gene sequence: CDR1 SGHAT, CDR2 FQNNGV. In DNA, the CDR3 is TGTGCCAGCAGCTTCACAGCGGCGTTCACAGATACGCAGTATTTT. The encoded protein is CASSFTAAFTDTQYF. Full variable domain (missing parts from reference TRBV11-2 and TRBJ2-3): EAGVAQSPRYKIIEKRQSVAFWCNPISGHATLYWYQQILGQGPKLLIQFQNNGVVDDSQLPKDRFSAERLKGVDSTLKIQPAKLEDSAVYLCASSFTAAFTDTQYFGPGTRLTVL.

A few counts support this clonotype. This CDR3 is CASSLHPSGANVLTF. CDR3 nucleotides: TGTGCCAGCAGCTTACATCCCTCTGGGGCCAACGTCCTGACTTTC. This chain uses TRBV7-2 with TRBJ2-6; D gene ambiguous. This CDR3 comprises 15 residues. CDR1 SGHTA and CDR2 FQGNSA come from the germline V gene. Trimming stripped 2 bases from V and 0 bases from J, with 5 bases between.

This clonotype was recorded a few times. The rearrangement links TRBV7-3 to TRBJ2-3, with TRBD1 identical over 7 bases. Losses at the gene ends were 0 bases for V and 9 bases for J; bases not matched to a gene: 3. The CDR3 extends over 13 amino acids. Germline V gene sequence: CDR1 SGHTA, CDR2 FQGTGA. This chain's CDR3 is CASSLTTGRTQYF. CDR3 sequence (DNA): TGTGCCAGCAGCTTAACGACAGGGCGGACGCAGTATTTT.